Listed below are T cell receptor beta chains from one sample, sequenced in a study of T cell changes during pregnancy in multiple sclerosis. Generated by immunoSEQ multiplex PCR, the TCRdb table keeps only in-frame clones and is missing some. The sample carries under 110,000 clones, 75% to 95% recorded once. The sample was peripheral blood, taken in the second trimester of pregnancy. The receptors were gathered from a female donor with multiple sclerosis, enrolled in a pregnancy study. CDR3s include the opening cysteine and the closing phenylalanine or tryptophan. Fields, in order: CDR3 protein, J gene, CDR3 length, V gene.

CDR3 protein: CASSGLGRVGAQYF
J gene: TRBJ2-5
CDR3 length: 14
V gene: TRBV25-1

CDR3 protein: CASSFRDSSSGNTIYF
J gene: TRBJ1-3
CDR3 length: 16
V gene: TRBV7-9

CDR3 protein: CASSVGASGRGNEQFF
J gene: TRBJ2-1
CDR3 length: 16
V gene: TRBV9

CDR3 protein: CASSYFGGRADKLFF
J gene: TRBJ1-4
CDR3 length: 15
V gene: TRBV6-5

CDR3 protein: CSAAQETQYF
J gene: TRBJ2-5
CDR3 length: 10
V gene: TRBV20-1

CDR3 protein: CASRGPVGYTF
J gene: TRBJ1-2
CDR3 length: 11
V gene: TRBV28

CDR3 protein: CASSPRTSGRDSTDTQYF
J gene: TRBJ2-3
CDR3 length: 18
V gene: TRBV7-9

CDR3 protein: CASSYFQSTDTQYF
J gene: TRBJ2-3
CDR3 length: 14
V gene: TRBV6-5

CDR3 protein: CSVDHPSAANEQFF
J gene: TRBJ2-1
CDR3 length: 14
V gene: TRBV29-1

CDR3 protein: CASSEVLEGGRYEQYF
J gene: TRBJ2-7
CDR3 length: 16
V gene: TRBV6-1

CDR3 protein: CASKTGVAEKLFF
J gene: TRBJ1-4
CDR3 length: 13
V gene: TRBV28

CDR3 protein: CASSGDRVRNEQFF
J gene: TRBJ2-1
CDR3 length: 14
V gene: TRBV6-5

CDR3 protein: CASSGTGVGYGYTF
J gene: TRBJ1-2
CDR3 length: 14
V gene: TRBV5-8

CDR3 protein: CASSFQAGQDNEKLFF
J gene: TRBJ1-4
CDR3 length: 16
V gene: TRBV5-1

CDR3 protein: CASFQELGYTF
J gene: TRBJ1-2
CDR3 length: 11
V gene: TRBV2

CDR3 protein: CATKEKAGGKPNTGELFF
J gene: TRBJ2-2
CDR3 length: 18
V gene: TRBV15

CDR3 protein: CASSFRTSGSYNEQFF
J gene: TRBJ2-1
CDR3 length: 16
V gene: TRBV7-9

CDR3 protein: CASSLGGPYNEQFF
J gene: TRBJ2-1
CDR3 length: 14
V gene: TRBV27

CDR3 protein: CASSSGLAGGDEQYF
J gene: TRBJ2-7
CDR3 length: 15
V gene: TRBV5-4

CDR3 protein: CASSRSGRAPETQYF
J gene: TRBJ2-5
CDR3 length: 15
V gene: TRBV11-2

CDR3 protein: CASSLFEGRTEAFF
J gene: TRBJ1-1
CDR3 length: 14
V gene: TRBV28

CDR3 protein: CASSLGPQVNYGYTF
J gene: TRBJ1-2
CDR3 length: 15
V gene: TRBV4-2

CDR3 protein: CASSQVPGGISTEAFF
J gene: TRBJ1-1
CDR3 length: 16
V gene: TRBV4-2

CDR3 protein: CASSQGPASYEQYF
J gene: TRBJ2-7
CDR3 length: 14
V gene: TRBV4-1

CDR3 protein: CASSVRPGTSGRPQSRTDTQYF
J gene: TRBJ2-3
CDR3 length: 22
V gene: TRBV5-1

CDR3 protein: CASSPTRQGYEQYF
J gene: TRBJ2-7
CDR3 length: 14
V gene: TRBV28

CDR3 protein: CASSLDPTSYEQYF
J gene: TRBJ2-7
CDR3 length: 14
V gene: TRBV5-1

CDR3 protein: CASSIGGRGHYNEQFF
J gene: TRBJ2-1
CDR3 length: 16
V gene: TRBV19

CDR3 protein: CASSSLKVGGASSSYNEQFF
J gene: TRBJ2-1
CDR3 length: 20
V gene: TRBV28

CDR3 protein: CASSLSGLANNEQFF
J gene: TRBJ2-1
CDR3 length: 15
V gene: TRBV5-5

CDR3 protein: CASSLGLADLNEQFF
J gene: TRBJ2-1
CDR3 length: 15
V gene: TRBV5-1

CDR3 protein: CASSFPARIPYEQYF
J gene: TRBJ2-7
CDR3 length: 15
V gene: TRBV28

CDR3 protein: CASSRDRVRPQHF
J gene: TRBJ1-5
CDR3 length: 13
V gene: TRBV28

CDR3 protein: CASTYHGGRNNEQFF
J gene: TRBJ2-1
CDR3 length: 15
V gene: TRBV27

CDR3 protein: CAWSVQQGFEQYF
J gene: TRBJ2-7
CDR3 length: 13
V gene: TRBV30

CDR3 protein: CASSKGLGGGYIQYF
J gene: TRBJ2-4
CDR3 length: 15
V gene: TRBV19

CDR3 protein: CASSWGQGHFNEQFF
J gene: TRBJ2-1
CDR3 length: 15
V gene: TRBV7-2